The present T cell receptor beta chain was sequenced within a study of blood T cell repertoires in COVID-19. Study in general: Sample material is recorded as cDNA or gDNA derived from T cells, B-cell-depleted T cells, or PBMCs.

Residents of around 24 US areas, aged roughly 18 to 95 years, made up the participants. Participants' reported clinical history set cohort assignment. Either two negative PCRs, clearance, or symptom resolution qualified Cohort 3 donors as recovered. Using immunoSEQ multiplex PCR, the repertoire was profiled, and TCRdb retains in-frame clones only, with some absent. The sample lists 490,000 or so clones; around nine tenths were seen once. V lost 5 bases, J lost 7 bases, and 11 bases stayed unmatched. Germline lookup yields CDR1 MNHNY and CDR2 SVGAGI (reference sequence). The CDR3 loop spans 18 amino acids.

This clonotype was obtained from a woman in her 40s who had recovered from COVID-19. This sequence joins TRBV6-6 and TRBJ2-1; 16 bases are shared with TRBD2. The specimen sequenced was PBMCs or T cells enriched from blood (not recorded which). The CDR3 protein is CASSPGTSGRVVRNEQFF. CDR3 DNA sequence: TGTGCCAGCAGTCCCGGGACTAGCGGGAGGGTCGTGAGGAATGAGCAGTTCTTC.